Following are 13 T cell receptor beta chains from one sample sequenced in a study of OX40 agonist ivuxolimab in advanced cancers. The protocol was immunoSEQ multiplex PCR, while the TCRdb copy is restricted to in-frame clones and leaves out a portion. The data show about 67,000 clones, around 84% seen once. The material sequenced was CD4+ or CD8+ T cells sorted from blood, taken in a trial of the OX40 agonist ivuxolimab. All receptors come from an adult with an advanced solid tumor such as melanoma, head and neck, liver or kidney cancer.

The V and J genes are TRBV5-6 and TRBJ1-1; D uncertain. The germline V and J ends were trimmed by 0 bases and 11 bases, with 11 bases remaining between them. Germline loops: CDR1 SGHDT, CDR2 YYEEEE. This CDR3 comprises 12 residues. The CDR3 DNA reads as TGTGCCAGCAGCTTGGCCGGCGGGTCGGCTTTCTTT. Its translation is CASSLAGGSAFF.

This CDR3 is CASSVGGQGKNEQFF. DNA of the CDR3: TGTGCCAGCAGCGTAGGAGGACAGGGGAAAAATGAGCAGTTCTTC. The J gene is TRBJ2-1, the V gene TRBV9, with 9 bases that match TRBD1. The V gene's germline CDR1 is SGDLS and CDR2 YYNGEE. The CDR3 has 15 amino acids. The V gene end was trimmed by 0 bases and the J gene end by 7 bases; junction bases not matched to a gene: 5.

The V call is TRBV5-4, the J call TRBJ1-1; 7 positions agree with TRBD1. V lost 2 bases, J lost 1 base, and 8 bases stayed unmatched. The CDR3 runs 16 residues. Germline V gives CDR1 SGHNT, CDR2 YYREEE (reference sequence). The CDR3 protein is CASSLGGRGSNTEAFF. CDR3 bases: TGTGCCAGCAGCTTAGGGGGCAGGGGATCGAACACTGAAGCTTTCTTT.

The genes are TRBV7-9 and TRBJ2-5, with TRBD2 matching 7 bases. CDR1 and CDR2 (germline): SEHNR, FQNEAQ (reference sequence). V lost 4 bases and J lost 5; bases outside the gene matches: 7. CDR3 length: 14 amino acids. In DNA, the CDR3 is TGTGCCAGCAGCTCGGACTGGGGGGGGGAGACCCAGTACTTC. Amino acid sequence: CASSSDWGGETQYF. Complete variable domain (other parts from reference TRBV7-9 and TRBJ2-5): DTGVSQNPRHKITKRGQNVTFRCDPISEHNRLYWYRQTLGQGPEFLTYFQNEAQLEKSRLLSDRFSAERPKGSFSTLEIQRTEQGDSAMYLCASSSDWGGETQYFGPGTRLLVL.

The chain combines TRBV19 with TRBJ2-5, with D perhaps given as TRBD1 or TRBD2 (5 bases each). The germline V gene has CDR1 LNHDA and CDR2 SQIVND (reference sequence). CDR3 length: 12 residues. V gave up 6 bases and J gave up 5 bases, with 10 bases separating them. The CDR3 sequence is CASRTGTETQYF. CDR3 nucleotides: TGTGCCAGTAGGACGGGGACGGAGACCCAGTACTTC.

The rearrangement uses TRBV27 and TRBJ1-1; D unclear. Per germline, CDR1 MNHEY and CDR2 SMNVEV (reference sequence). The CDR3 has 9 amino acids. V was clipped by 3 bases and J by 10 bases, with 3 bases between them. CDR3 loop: CASSFGAFF. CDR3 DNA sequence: TGTGCCAGCAGTTTCGGAGCTTTCTTT.

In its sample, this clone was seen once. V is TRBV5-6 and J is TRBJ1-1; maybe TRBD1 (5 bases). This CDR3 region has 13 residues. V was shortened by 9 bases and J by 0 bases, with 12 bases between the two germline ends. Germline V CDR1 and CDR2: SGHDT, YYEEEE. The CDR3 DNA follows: TGTGCCACCCAACGGGACTTGAACACTGAAGCTTTCTTT. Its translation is CATQRDLNTEAFF.

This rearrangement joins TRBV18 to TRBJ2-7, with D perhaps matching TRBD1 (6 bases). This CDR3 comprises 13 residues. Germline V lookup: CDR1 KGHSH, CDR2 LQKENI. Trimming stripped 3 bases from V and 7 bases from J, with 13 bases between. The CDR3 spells CASSPWTVSEQYF. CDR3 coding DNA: TGTGCCAGCTCACCCTGGACAGTCTCTGAGCAGTACTTC.

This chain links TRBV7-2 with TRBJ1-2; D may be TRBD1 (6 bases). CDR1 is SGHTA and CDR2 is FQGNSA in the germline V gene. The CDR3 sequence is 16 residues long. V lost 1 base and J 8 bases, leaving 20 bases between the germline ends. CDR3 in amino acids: CASSLVTGTPSGGYTF. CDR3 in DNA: TGTGCCAGCAGCTTAGTTACCGGGACACCCTCTGGGGGCTACACCTTC.

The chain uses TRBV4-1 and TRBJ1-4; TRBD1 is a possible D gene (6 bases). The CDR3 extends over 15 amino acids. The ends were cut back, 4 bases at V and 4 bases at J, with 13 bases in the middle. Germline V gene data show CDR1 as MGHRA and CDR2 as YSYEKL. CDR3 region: CASSPTGGGNEKLFF. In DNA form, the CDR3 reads TGCGCCAGCAGCCCCACGGGGGGCGGTAATGAAAAACTGTTTTTT.

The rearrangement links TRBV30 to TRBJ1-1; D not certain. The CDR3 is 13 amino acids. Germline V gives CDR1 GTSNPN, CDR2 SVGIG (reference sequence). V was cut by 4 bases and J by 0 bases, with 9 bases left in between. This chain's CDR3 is CAWTVAMNTEAFF. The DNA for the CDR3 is TGTGCCTGGACGGTTGCCATGAACACTGAAGCTTTCTTT.

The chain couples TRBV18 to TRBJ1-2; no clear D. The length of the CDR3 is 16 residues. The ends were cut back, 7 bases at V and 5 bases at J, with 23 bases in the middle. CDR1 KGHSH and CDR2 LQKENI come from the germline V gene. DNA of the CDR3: TGTGCCAGCTTTCGAAATCCCGTTTCCCTGCGTTATGGCTACACCTTC. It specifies CASFRNPVSLRYGYTF.

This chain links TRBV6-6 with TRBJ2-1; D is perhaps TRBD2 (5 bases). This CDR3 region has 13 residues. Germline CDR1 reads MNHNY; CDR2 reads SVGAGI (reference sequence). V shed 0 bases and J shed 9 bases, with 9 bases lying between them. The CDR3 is CASSYSRASEQFF. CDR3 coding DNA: TGTGCCAGCAGTTACTCGAGGGCGAGTGAGCAGTTCTTC.